This TCR beta chain stems from a study of shared clonotypes between healthy human individuals. This table comes from immunoSEQ multiplex PCR, and its TCRdb copy is limited to in-frame clones, with some not included. The top ten clones hold around 0.13% of a sample with 2,100,000 or so clones, under 97% of them seen once. The CDR3 is 11 amino acids. Trimming removed 6 bases from V and 10 bases from J, with 12 bases in between. Germline loops: CDR1 MDHEN, CDR2 SYDVKM. This sequence joins TRBV28 and TRBJ1-1; tentative D call: TRBD1 (6 bases). Sequenced input: naive CD4+ T cells sorted from blood. Subset defined: CD45RA+ positively selected. This TCR derives from a man younger than 30 in good health. The CDR3: CASSQGQRAFF. The CDR3 DNA is TGTGCCAGCAGCCAAGGACAGCGAGCTTTCTTT. The complete variable domain, with remaining parts taken from reference TRBV28 and TRBJ1-1, reads DVKVTQSSRYLVKRTGEKVFLECVQDMDHENMFWYRQDPGLGLRLIYFSYDVKMKEKGDIPEGYSVSREKKERFSLILESASTNQTSMYLCASSQGQRAFFGQGTRLTVV.